This T cell receptor beta chain originates from a study of blood T cell repertoires in COVID-19. Looking at the study overall: COVID-19 samples collected from the United States, Italy and Spain covered acute and convalescent phases. The analysed material was cDNA or gDNA that came from T cells, B-cell-depleted T cells, or PBMCs.

In germline, CDR1 is MNHNS, CDR2 SASEGT. The CDR3 contains 12 residues. V lost 3 bases and J 1 base, leaving 3 bases between the germline ends. As originally analysed: Reference gene primer amplification yielded estimated nucleated cell counts. Data came from immunoSEQ multiplex PCR; TCRdb stores just in-frame clones and leaves some out. V, J and clone size are taken as reported in that table, and D and trimming were inferred from the DNA itself. There are fewer than 55,000 clones in the sample; about four fifths occur only once, and more than 2% lies in the top ten. This chain joins TRBV6-1 and TRBJ2-5; no firm D call. Input material: peripheral blood. The receptor comes from a man aged 50 or older with acute or convalescent COVID-19. CDR3 nucleotides: TGTGCCAGCAGTGACAGCCAAGAGACCCAGTACTTC. Translated, it gives CASSDSQETQYF.